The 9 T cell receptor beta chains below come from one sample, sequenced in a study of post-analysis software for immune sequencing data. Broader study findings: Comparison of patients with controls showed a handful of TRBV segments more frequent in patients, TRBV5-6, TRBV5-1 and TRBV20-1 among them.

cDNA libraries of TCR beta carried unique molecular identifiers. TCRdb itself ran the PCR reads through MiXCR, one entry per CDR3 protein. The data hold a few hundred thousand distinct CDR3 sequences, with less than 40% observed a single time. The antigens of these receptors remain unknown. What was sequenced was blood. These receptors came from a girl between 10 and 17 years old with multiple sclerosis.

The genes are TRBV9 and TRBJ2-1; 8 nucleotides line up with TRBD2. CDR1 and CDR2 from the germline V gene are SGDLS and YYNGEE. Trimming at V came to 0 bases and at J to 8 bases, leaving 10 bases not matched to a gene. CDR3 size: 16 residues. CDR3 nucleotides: TGTGCCAGCAGCGTAGACCGGGGGGGCCTGTTTGATGAGCAGTTCTTC. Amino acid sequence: CASSVDRGGLFDEQFF. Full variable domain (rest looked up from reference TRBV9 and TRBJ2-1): DSGVTQTPKHLITATGQRVTLRCSPRSGDLSVYWYQQSLDQGLQFLIQYYNGEERAKGNILERFSAQQFPDLHSELNLSSLELGDSALYFCASSVDRGGLFDEQFFGPGTRLTVL.

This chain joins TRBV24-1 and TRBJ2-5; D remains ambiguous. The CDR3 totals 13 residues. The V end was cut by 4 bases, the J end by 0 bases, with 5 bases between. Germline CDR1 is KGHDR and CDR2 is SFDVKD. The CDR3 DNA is TGTGCCACCAGTGAAGGGCACCAAGAGACCCAGTACTTC. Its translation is CATSEGHQETQYF.

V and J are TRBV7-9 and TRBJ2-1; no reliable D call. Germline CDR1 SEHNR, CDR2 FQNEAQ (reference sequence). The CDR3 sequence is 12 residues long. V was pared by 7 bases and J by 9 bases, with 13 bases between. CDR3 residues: CASNTDRAEQFF. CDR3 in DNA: TGTGCCAGCAACACTGACCGGGCTGAGCAGTTCTTC.

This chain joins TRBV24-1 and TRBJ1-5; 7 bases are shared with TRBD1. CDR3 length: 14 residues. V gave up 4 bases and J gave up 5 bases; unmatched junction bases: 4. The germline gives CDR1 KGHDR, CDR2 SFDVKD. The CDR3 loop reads CATSDLTGYQPQHF. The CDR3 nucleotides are TGTGCCACCAGTGACCTGACAGGGTATCAGCCCCAGCATTTT.

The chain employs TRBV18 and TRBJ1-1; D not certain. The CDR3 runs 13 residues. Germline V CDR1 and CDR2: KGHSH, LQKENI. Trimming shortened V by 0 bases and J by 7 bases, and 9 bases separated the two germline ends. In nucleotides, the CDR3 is TGTGCCAGCTCACCACCCTTGAACCTTGAAGCTTTCTTT. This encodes CASSPPLNLEAFF.

CDR3 bases: TGTGCCAGCAGCCACTGGCAGGGGACCAACTATGGCTACACCTTC. Translated: CASSHWQGTNYGYTF. The genes are TRBV12-3 or TRBV12-4 and TRBJ1-2; TRBD1 might be the D (6 bases). V was pared by 6 bases and J by 2 bases, with 16 bases between. The CDR3 is 15 residues long.

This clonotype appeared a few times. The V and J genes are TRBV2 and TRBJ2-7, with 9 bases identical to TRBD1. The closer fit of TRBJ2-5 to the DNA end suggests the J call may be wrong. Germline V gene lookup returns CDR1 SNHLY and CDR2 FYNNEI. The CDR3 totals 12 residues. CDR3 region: CASSKTGGTQYF. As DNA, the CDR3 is TGTGCCAGCAGTAAGACAGGGGGGACCCAGTACTTC.

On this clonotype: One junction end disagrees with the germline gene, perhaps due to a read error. As DNA, the CDR3 is TGTGCCATCTCAACAGGGGGAAACGAGCAGTACTTC. It codes for CAISTGGNEQYF. The gene calls are TRBV18 and TRBJ2-5; 8 bases align to TRBD1. The assigned J gene may be wrong: the sequence end matches TRBJ2-7 better. The CDR3 extends over 12 amino acids. Germline V gene data show CDR1 as KGHSH and CDR2 as LQKENI.

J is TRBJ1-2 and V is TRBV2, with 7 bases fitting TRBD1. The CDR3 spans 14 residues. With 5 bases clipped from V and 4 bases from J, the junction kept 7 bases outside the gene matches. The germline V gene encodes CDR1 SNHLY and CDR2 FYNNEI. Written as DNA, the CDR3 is TGTGCCAGCAGTAGCTCGACAGGGCCCTATGGCTACACCTTC. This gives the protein CASSSSTGPYGYTF.